One T cell receptor beta chain is described in this entry. The data were taken from a study of shared clonotypes between healthy human individuals. Study-wide background: The plates for each donor numbered three CD4 naive, three CD4 memory, two CD8 naive and one CD8 memory.

Within Nashville, Tennessee resided all donors, each a Caucasian adult. This CDR3 spans 16 amino acids. V lost 0 bases, J lost 3 bases, and 16 bases lay in between. Germline lookup yields CDR1 SGDLS and CDR2 YYNGEE. Clones were read by immunoSEQ multiplex PCR, and TCRdb kept only the in-frame ones, dropping some. The sample shows around 2.5 million clones, approximately 93% of them seen only once. The sequencing input was naive CD4+ T cells from PBMCs. The subset here: CD45RA+ positively selected. J is TRBJ2-7 and V is TRBV9; weak D call: TRBD1 (6 bases). The clonotype was recovered from a young man in good health. Some clones in this sample may be carry-over from other donors' samples. The DNA for the CDR3 is TGTGCCAGCAGCGTAGGTGTGGGGGCTGGCCGCTACGAGCAGTACTTC. This sequence encodes CASSVGVGAGRYEQYF.